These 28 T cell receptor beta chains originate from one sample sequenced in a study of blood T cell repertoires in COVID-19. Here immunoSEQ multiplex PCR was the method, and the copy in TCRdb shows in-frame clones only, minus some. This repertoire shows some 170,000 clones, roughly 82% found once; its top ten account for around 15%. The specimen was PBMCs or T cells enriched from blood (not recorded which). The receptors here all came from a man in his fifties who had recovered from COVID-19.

The CDR3: CASSLGQGAIYEQYF. The CDR3 DNA follows: TGTGCCAGCAGCTTGGGACAGGGGGCAATCTACGAGCAGTACTTC. The chain has TRBV5-4 and TRBJ2-7; 10 nucleotides align to TRBD1. CDR1 and CDR2 (germline): SGHNT, YYREEE (reference sequence). CDR3 size: 15 residues. V gave up 0 bases and J gave up 3 bases; unmatched junction bases: 3. The variable domain in full, with the rest retrieved from reference TRBV5-4 and TRBJ2-7, is ETGVTQSPTHLIKTRGQQVTLRCSSQSGHNTVSWYQQALGQGPQFIFQYYREEENGRGNFPPRFSGLQFPNYSSELNVNALELDDSALYLCASSLGQGAIYEQYFGPGTRLTVT.

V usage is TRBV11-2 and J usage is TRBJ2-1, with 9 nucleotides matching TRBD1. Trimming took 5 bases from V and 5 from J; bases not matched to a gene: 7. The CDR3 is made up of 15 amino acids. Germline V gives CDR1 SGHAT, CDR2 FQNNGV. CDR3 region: CASSHGDRAHNEQFF. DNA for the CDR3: TGTGCCAGCAGCCACGGGGACAGGGCGCACAATGAGCAGTTCTTC.

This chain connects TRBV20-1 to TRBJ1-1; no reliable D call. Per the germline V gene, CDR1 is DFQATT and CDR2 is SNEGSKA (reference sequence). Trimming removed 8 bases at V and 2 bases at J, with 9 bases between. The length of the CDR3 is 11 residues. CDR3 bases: TGCAGTTCTGCAGGTAACACTGAAGCTTTCTTT. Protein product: CSSAGNTEAFF.

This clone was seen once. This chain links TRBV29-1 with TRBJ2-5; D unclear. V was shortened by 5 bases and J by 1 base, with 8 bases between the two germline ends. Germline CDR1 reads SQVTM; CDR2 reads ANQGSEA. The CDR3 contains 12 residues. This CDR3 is CSVYSRQETQYF. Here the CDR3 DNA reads TGCAGCGTTTATTCCCGCCAAGAGACCCAGTACTTC.

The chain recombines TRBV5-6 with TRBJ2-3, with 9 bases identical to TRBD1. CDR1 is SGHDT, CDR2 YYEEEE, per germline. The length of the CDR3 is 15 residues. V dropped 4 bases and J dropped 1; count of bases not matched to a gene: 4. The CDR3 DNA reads TGTGCCAGCAGCCGGGGACAGGGTGGCACAGATACGCAGTATTTT. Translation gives CASSRGQGGTDTQYF.

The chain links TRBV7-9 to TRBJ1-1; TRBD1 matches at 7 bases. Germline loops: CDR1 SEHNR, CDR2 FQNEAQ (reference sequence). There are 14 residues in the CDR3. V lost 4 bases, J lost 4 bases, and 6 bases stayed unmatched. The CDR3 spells CASSYRGPGTEAFF. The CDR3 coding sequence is TGTGCCAGCAGCTATAGGGGGCCGGGCACTGAAGCTTTCTTT.

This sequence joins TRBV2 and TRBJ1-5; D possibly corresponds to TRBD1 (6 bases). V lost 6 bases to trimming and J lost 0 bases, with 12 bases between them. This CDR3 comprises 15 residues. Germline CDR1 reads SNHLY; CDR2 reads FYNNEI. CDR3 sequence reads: CASRSGTTSNQPQHF. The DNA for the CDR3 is TGTGCCAGCAGGTCCGGGACAACTAGCAATCAGCCCCAGCATTTT.

CDR3: CASSLTGGDNEQFF. The CDR3 nucleotides read TGTGCCAGCAGTTTGACCGGGGGGGACAATGAGCAGTTCTTC. The chain carries TRBV28 and TRBJ2-1, with 8 bases matching TRBD2. V dropped 3 bases and J dropped 5; count of bases not matched to a gene: 3. The CDR3 spans 14 residues. Germline V gene data show CDR1 as MDHEN and CDR2 as SYDVKM.

The DNA for the CDR3 is TGTGCCACCAGCAGAGGGGCAGAAGCCCCCCACCCAAGGCAGACCCAGTACTTC. Its translation: CATSRGAEAPHPRQTQYF. The chain couples TRBV15 to TRBJ2-5; D is unclear. The V gene's germline CDR1 is LNHNV and CDR2 YYDKDF (reference sequence). With 1 base removed from V and 6 bases from J, the gap between germline ends came to 24 bases. This CDR3 is built from 18 residues.

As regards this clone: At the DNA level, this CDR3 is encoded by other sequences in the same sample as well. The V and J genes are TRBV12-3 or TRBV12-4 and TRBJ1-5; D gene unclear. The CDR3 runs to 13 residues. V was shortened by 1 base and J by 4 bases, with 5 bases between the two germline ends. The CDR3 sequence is CASSLGQNQPQHF. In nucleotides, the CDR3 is TGTGCCAGCAGTTTAGGGCAGAATCAGCCCCAGCATTTT.

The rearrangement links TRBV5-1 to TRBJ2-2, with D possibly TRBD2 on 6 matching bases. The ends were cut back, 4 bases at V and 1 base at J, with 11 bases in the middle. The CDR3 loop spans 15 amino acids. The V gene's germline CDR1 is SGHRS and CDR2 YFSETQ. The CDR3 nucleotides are TGCGCCAGCAGCCCCAGGGACTGGAACACCGGGGAGCTGTTTTTT. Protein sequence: CASSPRDWNTGELFF.

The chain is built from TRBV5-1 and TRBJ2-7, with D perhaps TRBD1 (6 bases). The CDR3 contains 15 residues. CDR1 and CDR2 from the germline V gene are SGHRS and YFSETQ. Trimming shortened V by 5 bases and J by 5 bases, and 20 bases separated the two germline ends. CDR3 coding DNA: TGCGCCAGCAGGTCCGCGGCAGGGGTTAGCGACGAGCAGTACTTC. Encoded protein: CASRSAAGVSDEQYF. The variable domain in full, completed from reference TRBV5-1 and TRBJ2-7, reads KAGVTQTPRYLIKTRGQQVTLSCSPISGHRSVSWYQQTPGQGLQFLFEYFSETQRNKGNFPGRFSGRQFSNSRSEMNVSTLELGDSALYLCASRSAAGVSDEQYFGPGTRLTVT.

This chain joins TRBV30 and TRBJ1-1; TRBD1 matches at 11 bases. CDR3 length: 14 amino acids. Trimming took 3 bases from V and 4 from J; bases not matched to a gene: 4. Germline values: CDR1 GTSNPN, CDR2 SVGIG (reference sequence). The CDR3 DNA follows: TGTGCCTGGAGGTGGGACAGGGGGGGCACTGAAGCTTTCTTT. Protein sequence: CAWRWDRGGTEAFF. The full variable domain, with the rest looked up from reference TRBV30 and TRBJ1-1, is SQTIHQWPATLVQPVGSPLSLECTVEGTSNPNLYWYRQAAGRGLQLLFYSVGIGQISSEVPQNLSASRPQDRQFILSSKKLLLSDSGFYLCAWRWDRGGTEAFFGQGTRLTVV.

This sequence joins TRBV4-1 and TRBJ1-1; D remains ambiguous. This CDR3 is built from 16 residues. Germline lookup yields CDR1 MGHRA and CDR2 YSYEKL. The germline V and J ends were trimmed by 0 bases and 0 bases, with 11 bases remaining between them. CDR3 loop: CASSQDPQALNTEAFF. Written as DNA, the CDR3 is TGCGCCAGCAGCCAAGATCCCCAGGCCTTGAACACTGAAGCTTTCTTT.

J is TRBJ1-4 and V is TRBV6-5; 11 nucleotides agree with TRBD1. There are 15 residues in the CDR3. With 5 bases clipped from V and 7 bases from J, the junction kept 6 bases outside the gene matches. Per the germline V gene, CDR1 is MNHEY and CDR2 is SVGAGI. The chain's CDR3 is CASSTDRGHIEKLFF. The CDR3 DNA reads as TGTGCCAGCAGTACGGACAGGGGGCATATTGAAAAACTGTTTTTT.

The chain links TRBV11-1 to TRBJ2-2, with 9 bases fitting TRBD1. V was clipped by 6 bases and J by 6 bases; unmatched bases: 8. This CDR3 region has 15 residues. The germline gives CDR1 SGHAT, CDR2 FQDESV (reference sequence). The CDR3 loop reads CASRLGTGFPGELFF. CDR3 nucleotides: TGTGCCAGCAGACTCGGGACAGGGTTTCCCGGGGAGCTGTTTTTT.

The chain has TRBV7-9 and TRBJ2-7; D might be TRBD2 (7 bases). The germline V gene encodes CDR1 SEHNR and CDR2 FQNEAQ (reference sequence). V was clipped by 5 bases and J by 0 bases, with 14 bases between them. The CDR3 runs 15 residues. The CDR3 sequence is CASSQGRAASYEQYF. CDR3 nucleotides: TGTGCCAGCAGCCAGGGGAGGGCGGCCTCCTACGAGCAGTACTTC. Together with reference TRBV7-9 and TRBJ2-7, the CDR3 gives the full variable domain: DTGVSQNPRHKITKRGQNVTFRCDPISEHNRLYWYRQTLGQGPEFLTYFQNEAQLEKSRLLSDRFSAERPKGSFSTLEIQRTEQGDSAMYLCASSQGRAASYEQYFGPGTRLTVT.

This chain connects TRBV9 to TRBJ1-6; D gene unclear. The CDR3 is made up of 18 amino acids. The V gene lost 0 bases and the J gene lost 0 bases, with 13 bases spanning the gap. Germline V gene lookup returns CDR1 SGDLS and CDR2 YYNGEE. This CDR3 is CASSVGALHSSYNSPLHF. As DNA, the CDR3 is TGTGCCAGCAGCGTAGGTGCTCTACACAGCTCCTATAATTCACCCCTCCACTTT.

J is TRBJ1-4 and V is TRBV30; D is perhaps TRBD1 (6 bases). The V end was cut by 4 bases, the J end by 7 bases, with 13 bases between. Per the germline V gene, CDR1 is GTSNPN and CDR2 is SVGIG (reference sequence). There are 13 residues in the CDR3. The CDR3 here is CAWKRDKGEKLFF. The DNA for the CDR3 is TGTGCCTGGAAGAGGGACAAGGGTGAAAAACTGTTTTTT.

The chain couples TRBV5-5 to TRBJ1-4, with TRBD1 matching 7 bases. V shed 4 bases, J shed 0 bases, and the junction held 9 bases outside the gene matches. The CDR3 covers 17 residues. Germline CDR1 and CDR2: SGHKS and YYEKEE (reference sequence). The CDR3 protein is CASSRRQGVTTNEKLFF. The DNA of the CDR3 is TGTGCCAGCAGCCGCCGACAGGGCGTCACAACTAATGAAAAACTGTTTTTT.

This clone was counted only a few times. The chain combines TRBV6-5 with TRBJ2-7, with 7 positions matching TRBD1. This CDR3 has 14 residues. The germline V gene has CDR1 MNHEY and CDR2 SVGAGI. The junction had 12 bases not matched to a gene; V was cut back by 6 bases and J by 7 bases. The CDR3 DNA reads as TGTGCCAGCAGCCGAAGGACAGGCCTGAGAGAGCAGTACTTC. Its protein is CASSRRTGLREQYF.

This chain's CDR3 is CATSSPGTSAYNEQFF. The CDR3 DNA reads TGTGCCACCAGCAGCCCCGGGACTAGCGCTTACAATGAGCAGTTCTTC. The chain has TRBV15 and TRBJ2-1; the match to TRBD2 covers 10 bases. Germline V gene data show CDR1 as LNHNV and CDR2 as YYDKDF (reference sequence). Unmatched junction bases numbered 6, after V lost 3 bases and J lost 4 bases. The length of the CDR3 is 16 residues.

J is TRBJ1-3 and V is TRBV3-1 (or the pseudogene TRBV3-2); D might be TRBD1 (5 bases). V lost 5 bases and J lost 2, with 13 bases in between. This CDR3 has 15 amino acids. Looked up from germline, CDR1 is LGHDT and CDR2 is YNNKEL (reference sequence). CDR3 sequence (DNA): TGTGCCAGCAGCGAGACAGCAGGAACTGGAAACACCATATATTTT. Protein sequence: CASSETAGTGNTIYF.

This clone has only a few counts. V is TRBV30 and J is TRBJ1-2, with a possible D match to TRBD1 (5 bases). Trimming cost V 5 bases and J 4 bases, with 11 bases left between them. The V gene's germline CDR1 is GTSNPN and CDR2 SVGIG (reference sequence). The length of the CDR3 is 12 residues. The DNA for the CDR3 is TGTGCCTGGGCCCGGGGGACCTATGGCTACACCTTC. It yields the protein CAWARGTYGYTF.

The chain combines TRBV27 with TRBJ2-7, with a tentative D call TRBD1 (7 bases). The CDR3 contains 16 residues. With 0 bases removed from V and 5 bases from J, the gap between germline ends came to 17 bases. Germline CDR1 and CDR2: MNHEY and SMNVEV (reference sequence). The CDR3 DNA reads TGTGCCAGCAGTTTATCAGTTTGGAGGGGGCGCGACGAGCAGTACTTC. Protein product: CASSLSVWRGRDEQYF.

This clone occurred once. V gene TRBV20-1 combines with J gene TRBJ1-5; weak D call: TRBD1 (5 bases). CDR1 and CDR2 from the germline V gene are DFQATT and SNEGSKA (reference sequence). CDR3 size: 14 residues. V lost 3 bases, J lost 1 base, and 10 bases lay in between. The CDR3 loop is CSASQGLSNQPQHF. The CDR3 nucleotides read TGCAGTGCTAGTCAGGGCCTGAGCAATCAGCCCCAGCATTTT.

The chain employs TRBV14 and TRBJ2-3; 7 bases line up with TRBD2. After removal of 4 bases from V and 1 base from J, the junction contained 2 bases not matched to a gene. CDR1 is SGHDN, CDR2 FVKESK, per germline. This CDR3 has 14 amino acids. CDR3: CASSLGGGTDTQYF. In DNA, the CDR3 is TGTGCCAGCAGCCTTGGGGGGGGCACAGATACGCAGTATTTT. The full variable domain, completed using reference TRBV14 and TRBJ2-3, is EAGVTQFPSHSVIEKGQTVTLRCDPISGHDNLYWYRRVMGKEIKFLLHFVKESKQDESGMPNNRFLAERTGGTYSTLKVQPAELEDSGVYFCASSLGGGTDTQYFGPGTRLTVL.

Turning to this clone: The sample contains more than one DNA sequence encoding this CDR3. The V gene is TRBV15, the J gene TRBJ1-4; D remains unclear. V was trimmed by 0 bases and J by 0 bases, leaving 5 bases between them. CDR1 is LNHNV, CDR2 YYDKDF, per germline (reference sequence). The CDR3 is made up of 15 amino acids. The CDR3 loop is CATSRDRATNEKLFF. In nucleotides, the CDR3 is TGTGCCACCAGCAGAGATCGTGCAACTAATGAAAAACTGTTTTTT.